The 27 T cell receptor beta chains listed next were all sequenced from one sample in a study of blood T cell repertoires in COVID-19 (dated by TCRdb to about 2020). Library generation was performed with the immunoSEQ multiplex PCR assay. The clones in this table, taken by TCRdb from immuneACCESS, are in-frame only. Not every clone is retained; where verified, under half of the shortfall comes from an unresolved V gene, and the cause of the rest is unknown. Recorded for this sample are about 190,000 clones; approximately 80% of them occurred a single time. The ten largest clones take up roughly 13% of the sample. Sequences were obtained from peripheral blood. Source of these receptors: a man in his fifties who had recovered from COVID-19.

The CDR3 nucleotides read TGCGCCAGCAGCCCTTTGGTGACTAGCGGGAACAATGAGCAGTTCTTC. This encodes CASSPLVTSGNNEQFF. This rearrangement joins TRBV4-1 to TRBJ2-1; 11 nucleotides agree with TRBD2. With 4 bases clipped from V and 5 bases from J, the junction kept 7 bases outside the gene matches. The germline V gene encodes CDR1 MGHRA and CDR2 YSYEKL. This CDR3 region has 16 residues.

This chain uses TRBV7-3 with TRBJ2-1, with TRBD2 matching over 13 bases. The CDR3 length is 16 residues. The junction had 9 bases not matched to a gene; V was cut back by 4 bases and J by 9 bases. Germline CDR1 and CDR2: SGHTA and FQGTGA. The CDR3 loop is CASSSPGTSGKREQFF. CDR3 bases: TGTGCCAGCAGCTCCCCCGGGACTAGCGGGAAGCGTGAGCAGTTCTTC.

V gene TRBV12-2 combines with J gene TRBJ1-2; the D call in the table, TRBD1, was not verified against the DNA. TRBV12-2 is an annotated pseudogene. CDR3 length equals 17 residues. The CDR3 reads CASRLAKTGIQNYGYTF. The CDR3 region has the DNA TGTGCAAGTCGCTTAGCGAAAACAGGGATTCAAAACTATGGCTACACCTTC.

V usage is TRBV7-3 and J usage is TRBJ2-2, with a tentative D call TRBD1 (5 bases). Germline-derived CDR1 and CDR2 are SGHTA and FQGTGA. Trimming removed 0 bases at V and 5 bases at J, with 10 bases between. The CDR3 has 15 amino acids. For the CDR3, the DNA is TGTGCCAGCAGCTTAACAGGGGCTAGTACCGGGGAGCTGTTTTTT. Translation gives CASSLTGASTGELFF.

This chain joins TRBV3-1 (or the pseudogene TRBV3-2) and TRBJ2-7; 11 nucleotides align to TRBD2. Germline CDR1 reads LGHDT; CDR2 reads YNNKEL (reference sequence). There are 15 residues in the CDR3. V trimming: 4 bases; J trimming: 3 bases; junction bases outside the gene matches: 5. The chain's CDR3 is CASSRKGTSGYEQYF. The CDR3 coding sequence is TGTGCCAGCAGCCGAAAAGGGACTAGCGGCTACGAGCAGTACTTC.

In this sample, this clone turned up a few times. The genes are TRBV11-3 and TRBJ2-1, with 7 bases matching TRBD1. The V and J ends lost 4 bases and 6 bases, in that order; junction bases with no gene match: 9. Germline CDR1 and CDR2: SGHNT and YENEEA. The CDR3 is 15 amino acids. The CDR3 region has the DNA TGTGCCAGCAGCTCCAACCTCCGGGACAGCAATGAGCAGTTCTTC. Its translation: CASSSNLRDSNEQFF. Together with reference TRBV11-3 and TRBJ2-1, the CDR3 gives the full variable domain: EAGVVQSPRYKIIEKKQPVAFWCNPISGHNTLYWYLQNLGQGPELLIRYENEEAVDDSQLPKDRFSAERLKGVDSTLKIQPAELGDSAVYLCASSSNLRDSNEQFFGPGTRLTVL.

CDR3 sequence (DNA): TGTGCCAGCAGTCCGGGACTCCGAATTGGTCAGCAGTACTTC. Translation gives CASSPGLRIGQQYF. This chain joins TRBV27 and TRBJ2-7; TRBD2 is a possible D gene (6 bases). The V gene lost 5 bases and the J gene lost 8 bases, with 19 bases spanning the gap. This CDR3 is 14 amino acids long. Germline values: CDR1 MNHEY, CDR2 SMNVEV (reference sequence).

The genes are TRBV4-2 and TRBJ2-7, with 15 bases aligning to TRBD2. CDR1 is LGHNA and CDR2 is YNFKEQ in the germline V gene. The CDR3 is 18 residues long. Trimming cost V 4 bases and J 1 base; bases outside gene matches: 8. The CDR3 sequence: CASSPGTSGRFRSYEQYF. In DNA form, the CDR3 reads TGTGCCAGCAGCCCGGGGACTAGCGGGAGGTTTAGGTCCTACGAGCAGTACTTC.

J is TRBJ2-3 and V is TRBV11-2; D perhaps matches TRBD1 (6 bases). CDR1 and CDR2 from the germline V gene are SGHAT and FQNNGV. This CDR3 contains 15 residues. V lost 5 bases and J lost 1, with 13 bases in between. CDR3 sequence: CASSVGGVGTDTQYF. The CDR3 DNA follows: TGTGCCAGCAGCGTAGGGGGAGTAGGCACAGATACGCAGTATTTT.

V and J are TRBV6-2 or TRBV6-3 and TRBJ1-2; D remains unclear. Germline V lookup: CDR1 MNHEY, CDR2 SVGEGT. The CDR3 totals 14 residues. The ends were cut back, 4 bases at V and 2 bases at J, with 11 bases in the middle. As DNA, the CDR3 is TGTGCCAGCAGTTTACCAGGTACCAACTATGGCTACACCTTC. This translates into CASSLPGTNYGYTF.

For this clone: The same CDR3 is also encoded by other DNA sequences in this sample. The chain uses TRBV18 and TRBJ2-7; 7 bases match TRBD1. J was trimmed by 0 bases and V by 6 bases; bases with no gene match: 5. The CDR3 length is 14 residues. Germline V gene lookup returns CDR1 KGHSH and CDR2 LQKENI. The CDR3 is CASSPRDSSYEQYF. The CDR3 region has the DNA TGTGCCAGCTCCCCAAGGGACAGCTCCTACGAGCAGTACTTC.

The chain employs TRBV30 and TRBJ2-3; TRBD2 aligns across 7 bases. V trimming: 0 bases; J trimming: 4 bases; junction bases outside the gene matches: 7. The CDR3 is 15 residues long. The germline CDR1 and CDR2 sequences are GTSNPN and SVGIG (reference sequence). CDR3 loop: CAWSVRGREADTQYF. The CDR3 DNA is TGTGCCTGGAGTGTCCGAGGGAGGGAAGCAGATACGCAGTATTTT.

This chain uses TRBV4-1 with TRBJ1-5, with 9 bases aligning to TRBD1. The CDR3 is 18 amino acids. V trimming: 5 bases; J trimming: 10 bases; junction bases outside the gene matches: 21. The V gene's germline CDR1 is MGHRA and CDR2 YSYEKL. The CDR3 is CASSERGPGQGSNRPQHF. The CDR3, as DNA: TGCGCCAGCAGCGAACGAGGACCGGGACAGGGTTCCAATCGTCCCCAGCATTTT.

This chain joins TRBV5-6 and TRBJ1-1; a weak D match, TRBD1 (5 bases). Germline-derived CDR1 and CDR2 are SGHDT and YYEEEE. V was clipped by 1 base and J by 6 bases, with 10 bases between them. The CDR3 has 13 residues. DNA of the CDR3: TGTGCCAGCAGCTTGCCGCTCAGGGCTGAAGCTTTCTTT. This encodes CASSLPLRAEAFF.

This sequence joins TRBV7-7 and TRBJ2-1; TRBD2 matches 11 bases. The germline CDR1 and CDR2 sequences are SSHAT and FNYEAQ (reference sequence). J gave up 10 bases and V 5 bases, and 10 bases lay outside the gene matches. CDR3 length: 15 residues. CDR3 in DNA: TGTGCCAGCAGCCATATCGGGACTAGCGGCGAGGAGCAGTTCTTC. It codes for CASSHIGTSGEEQFF.

This clone was seen only once. V is TRBV30 and J is TRBJ2-5, with D tentatively TRBD1 (5 bases). Per germline, CDR1 GTSNPN and CDR2 SVGIG (reference sequence). The CDR3 is 15 amino acids. The V end was cut by 0 bases, the J end by 7 bases, with 18 bases between. The CDR3 DNA follows: TGTGCCTGGAGTGTTCAAAAGGGGCGATGGGGGACCCAGTACTTC. It codes for CAWSVQKGRWGTQYF.

The V and J genes are TRBV7-3 and TRBJ2-1, with a weak D call TRBD1 (6 bases). CDR1 is SGHTA and CDR2 is FQGTGA in the germline V gene. This CDR3 is built from 15 residues. The V end lost 2 bases, the J end lost 5 bases, and 13 bases lay between the germline ends. The CDR3 coding sequence is TGTGCCAGCAGCTTAGCAGGGGCTAAAAACAATGAGCAGTTCTTC. Protein: CASSLAGAKNNEQFF.

The gene calls are TRBV5-1 and TRBJ2-2, with D tentatively TRBD1 (6 bases). CDR1 and CDR2 from the germline V gene are SGHRS and YFSETQ. This CDR3 is 15 amino acids long. V was cut by 0 bases and J by 1 base, with 7 bases left in between. CDR3 DNA sequence: TGCGCCAGCAGCTTGGTACAGGGGAACACCGGGGAGCTGTTTTTT. Amino acid sequence: CASSLVQGNTGELFF.

The J gene is TRBJ2-1, the V gene TRBV12-5; 14 bases match TRBD2. The CDR3 runs to 17 residues. V lost 4 bases to trimming and J lost 8 bases; unmatched junction nucleotides: 10. Germline CDR1 reads LGHNT; CDR2 reads FRNRAP. CDR3 in amino acids: CASGSTLGLAGAYEQFF. CDR3 coding DNA: TGTGCTAGTGGTTCGACCCTGGGACTAGCGGGAGCCTATGAGCAGTTCTTC.

The chain recombines TRBV5-6 with TRBJ1-2, with D hard to call. The CDR3 runs to 13 residues. V dropped 2 bases and J dropped 7 bases, with 12 bases sitting between them. From germline, CDR1 is SGHDT and CDR2 YYEEEE. In DNA, the CDR3 is TGTGCCAGCAGCTTCCGCCTGCTCGGTGGCTACACCTTC. Translating it yields CASSFRLLGGYTF.

The chain recombines TRBV6-5 with TRBJ1-5, with D unclear. CDR3 size: 13 residues. The V end was cut by 5 bases, the J end by 7 bases, with 12 bases between. Germline CDR1 MNHEY, CDR2 SVGAGI. CDR3 bases: TGTGCCAGCAGTAAGGAGATGACGCAGCCCCAGCATTTT. Its protein product is CASSKEMTQPQHF.

V gene TRBV6-5 combines with J gene TRBJ1-1, with D tentatively TRBD1 (5 bases). The V gene's germline CDR1 is MNHEY and CDR2 SVGAGI. The CDR3 runs to 15 residues. V shed 6 bases and J shed 1 base, with 15 bases lying between them. CDR3 region: CASSGGVSGNTEAFF. DNA for the CDR3: TGTGCCAGCAGCGGGGGGGTGTCGGGGAACACTGAAGCTTTCTTT.

The DNA for the CDR3 is TGTGCCAGCAGTACCCGGACAGGGGCCCCGACCCCCGGGGAGCTGTTTTTT. Translation: CASSTRTGAPTPGELFF. The chain uses TRBV6-2 or TRBV6-3 and TRBJ2-2; 9 bases are a match to TRBD1. V lost 5 bases and J lost 6; bases outside the gene matches: 13. The CDR3 contains 17 residues. In germline, CDR1 is MNHEY, CDR2 SVGEGT.

This chain joins TRBV7-3 and TRBJ2-6; TRBD1 matches 10 bases. The CDR3 sequence is 18 residues long. V lost 1 base and J lost 3; bases outside the gene matches: 6. From germline, CDR1 is SGHTA and CDR2 FQGTGA. CDR3 DNA: TGTGCCAGCAGCTTAAGGCGGACAGGGGGTTATGGGGCCAACGTCCTGACTTTC. Its protein is CASSLRRTGGYGANVLTF.

This rearrangement joins TRBV7-9 to TRBJ2-5, with 7 bases matching TRBD1. Per germline, CDR1 SEHNR and CDR2 FQNEAQ (reference sequence). The CDR3 runs 15 residues. With 1 base clipped from V and 2 bases from J, the junction kept 4 bases outside the gene matches. The CDR3 region is CASSLVGQVQETQYF. For the CDR3, the DNA is TGTGCCAGCAGCTTAGTTGGACAGGTGCAAGAGACCCAGTACTTC. The full variable domain, its missing parts supplied by reference TRBV7-9 and TRBJ2-5, is DTGVSQNPRHKITKRGQNVTFRCDPISEHNRLYWYRQTLGQGPEFLTYFQNEAQLEKSRLLSDRFSAERPKGSFSTLEIQRTEQGDSAMYLCASSLVGQVQETQYFGPGTRLLVL.

The V call is TRBV5-4, the J call TRBJ2-3, with D possibly matching TRBD2 (7 bases). This CDR3 spans 14 amino acids. Per the germline V gene, CDR1 is SGHNT and CDR2 is YYREEE (reference sequence). Trimming took off 4 bases at V and 2 bases at J, with 11 bases between the two ends. DNA of the CDR3: TGTGCCAGCAGCGCGGCGGGGGCCACAGATACGCAGTATTTT. Its translation is CASSAAGATDTQYF.

This chain joins TRBV5-4 and TRBJ2-1, with 8 bases lining up with TRBD2. From germline, CDR1 is SGHNT and CDR2 YYREEE (reference sequence). The V gene end was trimmed by 2 bases and the J gene end by 4 bases; junction bases not matched to a gene: 8. The CDR3 is 16 amino acids. The CDR3 DNA reads as TGTGCCAGCAGCTTTTATTCTAGCGGGTCGTACAATGAGCAGTTCTTC. This codes for CASSFYSSGSYNEQFF.